The 25 T cell receptor beta chains given below trace back to one sample, sequenced in a study of blood T cell repertoires in COVID-19. TCRdb's table, derived via immunoSEQ multiplex PCR, lists solely in-frame clones and lacks some. The sample lists about 110,000 clones, under 95% occurring once. The sequenced material came from peripheral blood. All receptors derive from a woman aged 30 to 39 with acute or convalescent COVID-19.

The rearrangement uses TRBV7-9 and TRBJ1-4; the match to TRBD1 covers 9 bases. Trimming took 5 bases from V and 6 from J; bases not matched to a gene: 4. The CDR3 has 14 residues. The germline V gene has CDR1 SEHNR and CDR2 FQNEAQ (reference sequence). The CDR3 spells CASSPGQGDEKLFF. CDR3 DNA sequence: TGTGCCAGCAGCCCGGGACAGGGCGATGAAAAACTGTTTTTT.

The rearrangement links TRBV5-4 to TRBJ1-3; 7 bases line up with TRBD1. Germline V gene lookup returns CDR1 SGHNT and CDR2 YYREEE (reference sequence). V lost 4 bases, J lost 0 bases, and 16 bases stayed unmatched. The CDR3 is 19 residues long. The CDR3 DNA follows: TGTGCCAGCAGCCTAAAGTATGGAGGACAGGTCGACTCTGGAAACACCATATATTTT. Translated, it gives CASSLKYGGQVDSGNTIYF.

This clone was seen a handful of times. The chain joins TRBV3-1 (or the pseudogene TRBV3-2) to TRBJ2-2; D ambiguous. Germline V gives CDR1 LGHDT, CDR2 YNNKEL (reference sequence). Trimming took 2 bases from V and 4 from J, leaving 5 bases between them. The CDR3 runs 13 residues. As DNA, the CDR3 is TGTGCCAGCAGCCAATGGGCCACCGGGGAGCTGTTTTTT. This gives the protein CASSQWATGELFF.

J is TRBJ2-7 and V is TRBV30, with 7 bases identical to TRBD2. Germline values: CDR1 GTSNPN, CDR2 SVGIG (reference sequence). The CDR3 length is 14 residues. With 1 base clipped from V and 4 bases from J, the junction kept 7 bases outside the gene matches. CDR3 loop: CAWSAAGHDYEQYF. CDR3 nucleotides: TGTGCCTGGAGTGCAGCGGGGCATGATTACGAGCAGTACTTC.

The chain couples TRBV7-9 to TRBJ1-2; D is possibly TRBD1 (6 bases). V was trimmed by 5 bases and J by 3 bases, leaving 25 bases between them. The CDR3 consists of 18 residues. The V gene's germline CDR1 is SEHNR and CDR2 FQNEAQ (reference sequence). The CDR3 DNA follows: TGTGCCAGCAGCCTAATTCCCTTCGACAGGACCTTAGACTATGGCTACACCTTC. This codes for CASSLIPFDRTLDYGYTF.

The V and J genes are TRBV6-5 and TRBJ1-1, with TRBD1 matching over 9 bases. V shed 7 bases and J 7 bases; nucleotides not matched to a gene: 10. This CDR3 region has 14 residues. CDR1 is MNHEY and CDR2 is SVGAGI in the germline V gene. This CDR3 is CASISQGATNEAFF. CDR3 bases: TGTGCCAGCATTTCACAGGGGGCAACGAATGAAGCTTTCTTT.

V is TRBV28 and J is TRBJ1-1; D gene uncertain. Germline V gene sequence: CDR1 MDHEN, CDR2 SYDVKM. This CDR3 has 17 residues. Trimming stripped 5 bases from V and 0 bases from J, with 19 bases between. CDR3 sequence: CASSRGVGGILNTEAFF. In DNA form, the CDR3 reads TGTGCCAGCAGTAGAGGTGTTGGAGGCATATTGAACACTGAAGCTTTCTTT. Full variable domain (outside the CDR3, taken from reference TRBV28 and TRBJ1-1): DVKVTQSSRYLVKRTGEKVFLECVQDMDHENMFWYRQDPGLGLRLIYFSYDVKMKEKGDIPEGYSVSREKKERFSLILESASTNQTSMYLCASSRGVGGILNTEAFFGQGTRLTVV.

This clone was counted a few times. One end of the junction does not line up with germline, which may come from a read error. The chain joins TRBV7-2 to TRBJ2-3, with 7 bases lining up with TRBD2. CDR3 size: 15 residues. Germline V CDR1 and CDR2: SGHTA, FQGNSA. DNA for the CDR3: TGTGCCAGCAGCTTACCGTCGGGGAGGGCCAAAGCGGAAATATTT. It yields the protein CASSLPSGRAKAEIF. Full variable domain (outside the CDR3, taken from reference TRBV7-2 and TRBJ2-3): GAGVSQSPSNKVTEKGKDVELRCDPISGHTALYWYRQSLGQGLEFLIYFQGNSAPDKSGLPSDRFSAERTGGSVSTLTIQRTQQEDSAVYLCASSLPSGRAKAEIFGPGTRLTVL.

The chain links TRBV29-1 to TRBJ2-1, with TRBD2 as a possible D gene (7 bases). CDR1 SQVTM and CDR2 ANQGSEA come from the germline V gene. The length of the CDR3 is 14 residues. Deletions cut 7 bases from V and 3 bases from J, with 16 bases between. The CDR3 is CSGKGGVSYNEQFF. CDR3 in DNA: TGCAGCGGGAAAGGGGGGGTGAGCTACAATGAGCAGTTCTTC.

This rearrangement joins TRBV19 to TRBJ2-7; 7 bases fit TRBD1. Trimming took 5 bases from V and 7 from J; bases not matched to a gene: 8. The CDR3 contains 13 residues. Germline-derived CDR1 and CDR2 are LNHDA and SQIVND (reference sequence). The CDR3 DNA reads as TGTGCCAGTAGTCTCGGGCCGACAGGGGAGCAGTACTTC. Protein product: CASSLGPTGEQYF.

The chain employs TRBV9 and TRBJ2-7; a possible D gene is TRBD1 (6 bases). The V and J ends lost 3 bases and 4 bases respectively, with 20 bases between them. The germline gives CDR1 SGDLS, CDR2 YYNGEE. This CDR3 has 16 amino acids. CDR3 bases: TGTGCCAGCAGCGGAGCCAAACAGGGTCTGGGATACGAGCAGTACTTC. Its protein is CASSGAKQGLGYEQYF.

The V gene is TRBV9, the J gene TRBJ2-7; maybe TRBD2 (6 bases). The CDR3 has 16 amino acids. V lost 4 bases, J lost 5 bases, and 22 bases lay in between. CDR1 and CDR2 from the germline V gene are SGDLS and YYNGEE. The CDR3 DNA sequence: TGTGCCAGCAGCCCCGGGATAGCGGATCAGGTCCACGAGCAGTACTTC. Its translation: CASSPGIADQVHEQYF.

The chain carries TRBV5-1 and TRBJ1-4; possibly TRBD1 for D (5 bases). V was shortened by 5 bases and J by 4 bases, with 12 bases between the two germline ends. Looked up from germline, CDR1 is SGHRS and CDR2 is YFSETQ. This CDR3 has 14 residues. CDR3 protein: CASSLTADNEKLFF. As DNA, the CDR3 is TGCGCCAGCAGTCTGACAGCCGATAATGAAAAACTGTTTTTT.

The chain employs TRBV10-3 and TRBJ2-7; 10 bases line up with TRBD1. This CDR3 contains 14 residues. J was trimmed by 4 bases and V by 5 bases; bases with no gene match: 5. Germline CDR1 ENHRY, CDR2 SYGVKD. CDR3 residues: CAISPGTGDYEQYF. The CDR3 DNA reads TGTGCCATCAGTCCGGGGACAGGGGATTACGAGCAGTACTTC.

The chain couples TRBV23-1 to TRBJ1-4; 10 bases align to TRBD1. TRBV23-1 is annotated as an ORF whose role is uncertain. J lost 2 bases, V lost 3 bases, and 3 bases had no gene match. The CDR3 runs to 16 residues. The CDR3 spells CASSHDRGQTNEKLFF. Here the CDR3 DNA reads TGCGCCAGCAGTCATGACAGGGGGCAGACTAATGAAAAACTGTTTTTT.

In the case of this clone: Other DNA sequences in the same sample also yield this CDR3. V usage is TRBV4-1 and J usage is TRBJ2-7; 7 bases fit TRBD2. Trimming at V came to 0 bases and at J to 0 bases, leaving 5 bases not matched to a gene. The CDR3 totals 16 residues. Germline CDR1 MGHRA, CDR2 YSYEKL. The CDR3 DNA reads TGCGCCAGCAGCCAAGACTCTAGCGGACGCTCCTACGAGCAGTACTTC. Amino acid sequence: CASSQDSSGRSYEQYF.

V gene TRBV14 combines with J gene TRBJ2-7, with 9 bases identical to TRBD1. The trim removed 5 bases at V and 6 bases at J, leaving 8 bases unmatched. CDR3 length: 14 amino acids. Germline V CDR1 and CDR2: SGHDN, FVKESK. Here the CDR3 DNA reads TGTGCCAGCAGCTCAAACAGGGGGCTTGTCGAGCAGTACTTC. Translated: CASSSNRGLVEQYF.

This clone was detected only once. The chain is built from TRBV30 and TRBJ1-1; D is ambiguous. The CDR3 spans 13 residues. Germline CDR1 GTSNPN, CDR2 SVGIG (reference sequence). V dropped 0 bases and J dropped 2 bases, with 7 bases sitting between them. CDR3 bases: TGTGCCTGGAGTGTCCAGGTCAACACTGAAGCTTTCTTT. It translates to CAWSVQVNTEAFF.

The V call is TRBV14, the J call TRBJ2-1; TRBD1 aligns across 9 bases. The V gene end was trimmed by 0 bases and the J gene end by 15 bases; junction bases not matched to a gene: 15. CDR3 length: 16 residues. Per the germline V gene, CDR1 is SGHDN and CDR2 is FVKESK. The DNA of the CDR3 is TGTGCCAGCAGCCAAGATAGAGGGGTTAAAGACAGGGGGGCGTTCTTC. The encoded protein is CASSQDRGVKDRGAFF. The entire variable domain, with the rest obtained from reference TRBV14 and TRBJ2-1, is as follows: EAGVTQFPSHSVIEKGQTVTLRCDPISGHDNLYWYRRVMGKEIKFLLHFVKESKQDESGMPNNRFLAERTGGTYSTLKVQPAELEDSGVYFCASSQDRGVKDRGAFFGPGTRLTVL.

This clone was found once. The gene calls are TRBV5-6 and TRBJ2-5, with 7 bases that match TRBD2. CDR3 size: 13 residues. Per the germline V gene, CDR1 is SGHDT and CDR2 is YYEEEE. The V gene end was trimmed by 1 base and the J gene end by 9 bases; junction bases not matched to a gene: 6. The CDR3 DNA follows: TGTGCCAGCAGCTTGTCCATCCGGGGGGCCCAGTACTTC. As protein: CASSLSIRGAQYF.

This clone appeared a single time. The chain joins TRBV29-1 to TRBJ2-5, with 7 bases identical to TRBD2. The CDR3 totals 13 residues. Germline V CDR1 and CDR2: SQVTM, ANQGSEA. In DNA, the CDR3 is TGCAGTGCCGGCGGGAGCTTTTTGGAGACCCAGTACTTC. It yields the protein CSAGGSFLETQYF.

The chain links TRBV6-5 to TRBJ2-7; 7 bases map to TRBD1. CDR1 and CDR2 from the germline V gene are MNHEY and SVGAGI. The CDR3 is 13 amino acids. V dropped 5 bases and J dropped 0; count of bases not matched to a gene: 1. The DNA for the CDR3 is TGTGCCAGCAGTCGACAGGGCTCCTACGAGCAGTACTTC. Translated: CASSRQGSYEQYF.

The J gene is TRBJ2-3, the V gene TRBV28; 10 bases align to TRBD2. The J segment lost 6 bases and the V segment lost 6 bases, leaving 9 bases of the junction unmatched. There are 15 residues in the CDR3. Germline V gives CDR1 MDHEN, CDR2 SYDVKM. The CDR3 spells CASRKTSGSRDTQYF. In nucleotides, the CDR3 is TGTGCCAGCAGGAAGACTAGCGGGTCGCGTGATACGCAGTATTTT.

The chain employs TRBV6-2 or TRBV6-3 and TRBJ1-5; D is perhaps TRBD1 (5 bases). Germline V CDR1 and CDR2: MNHEY, SVGEGT. Trimming took off 7 bases at V and 3 bases at J, with 13 bases between the two ends. This CDR3 has 14 residues. The CDR3 protein is CASTPDSYNQPQHF. The CDR3 nucleotides read TGTGCCAGCACCCCAGACAGTTACAATCAGCCCCAGCATTTT.

The V and J genes are TRBV11-2 and TRBJ2-7, with 7 bases fitting TRBD1. Germline CDR1 is SGHAT and CDR2 is FQNNGV. J lost 2 bases, V lost 3 bases, and 4 bases had no gene match. This CDR3 region has 14 residues. CDR3 residues: CASSFSGTAYEQYF. In DNA form, the CDR3 reads TGTGCCAGCAGCTTTTCCGGGACAGCCTACGAGCAGTACTTC.